The 3 T cell receptor beta chains below come from one sample, sequenced in a study of CD8 T cells in Susac syndrome. RNA in amounts of about 0.5 to 1 ug was reverse transcribed with random hexamers. TCRdb re-called the immunoSEQ multiplex PCR reads with MiXCR, one entry per CDR3 protein. The sample has 120,000 to 150,000 distinct CDR3 sequences, approximately 96% seen once. Material: CD4+ T cells from PBMCs. The receptor set was obtained from a human donor with Susac syndrome.

The gene calls are TRBV11-2 and TRBJ2-7; the D call may be TRBD1 or TRBD2 (6 bases each). V lost 5 bases to trimming and J lost 7 bases, with 18 bases between them. CDR1 and CDR2 from the germline V gene are SGHAT and FQNNGV. This CDR3 has 14 amino acids. DNA of the CDR3: TGTGCCAGCAGCGGTCAAGGGGGGTCAATGGAGCAGTACTTC. This sequence encodes CASSGQGGSMEQYF. The complete variable domain, with remaining parts taken from reference TRBV11-2 and TRBJ2-7, reads EAGVAQSPRYKIIEKRQSVAFWCNPISGHATLYWYQQILGQGPKLLIQFQNNGVVDDSQLPKDRFSAERLKGVDSTLKIQPAKLEDSAVYLCASSGQGGSMEQYFGPGTRLTVT.

V and J are TRBV27 and TRBJ2-7, with unresolved D. This CDR3 is built from 14 residues. Trimming took 4 bases from V and 4 from J, leaving 14 bases between them. Germline CDR1 MNHEY, CDR2 SMNVEV (reference sequence). This CDR3 is CASSSEGSKYEQYF. Here the CDR3 DNA reads TGTGCCAGCAGTTCAGAAGGGTCCAAGTACGAGCAGTACTTC.

This chain joins TRBV9 and TRBJ2-1, with no clear D. This CDR3 has 16 amino acids. Germline-derived CDR1 and CDR2 are SGDLS and YYNGEE. Trimming stripped 4 bases from V and 0 bases from J, with 14 bases between. This CDR3 is CASSYQSRSSYNEQFF. The CDR3 coding sequence is TGTGCCAGCAGCTACCAATCTAGGAGCTCCTACAATGAGCAGTTCTTC.